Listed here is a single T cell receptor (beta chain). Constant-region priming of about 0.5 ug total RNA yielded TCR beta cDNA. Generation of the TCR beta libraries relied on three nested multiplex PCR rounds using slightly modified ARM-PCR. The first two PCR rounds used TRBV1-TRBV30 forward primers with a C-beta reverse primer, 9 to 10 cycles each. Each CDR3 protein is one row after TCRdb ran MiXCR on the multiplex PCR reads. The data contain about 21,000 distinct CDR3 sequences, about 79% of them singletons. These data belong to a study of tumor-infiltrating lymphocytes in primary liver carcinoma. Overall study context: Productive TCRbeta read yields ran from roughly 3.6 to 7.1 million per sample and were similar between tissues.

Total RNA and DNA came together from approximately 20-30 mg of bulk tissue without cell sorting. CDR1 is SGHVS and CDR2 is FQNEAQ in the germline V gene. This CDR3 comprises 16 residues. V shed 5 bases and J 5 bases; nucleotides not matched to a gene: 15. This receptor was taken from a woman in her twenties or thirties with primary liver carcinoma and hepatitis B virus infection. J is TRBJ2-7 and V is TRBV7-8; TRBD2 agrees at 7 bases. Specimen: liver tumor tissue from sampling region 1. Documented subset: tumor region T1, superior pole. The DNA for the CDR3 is TGTGCCAGCAGCCCATTATTAGCGGGCGAAGGCCACGAGCAGTACTTC. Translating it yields CASSPLLAGEGHEQYF. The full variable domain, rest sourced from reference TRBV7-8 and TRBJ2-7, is GAGVSQSPRYKVAKRGQDVALRCDPISGHVSLFWYQQALGQGPEFLTYFQNEAQLDKSGLPSDRFFAERPEGSVSTLKIQRTQQEDSAVYLCASSPLLAGEGHEQYFGPGTRLTVT.